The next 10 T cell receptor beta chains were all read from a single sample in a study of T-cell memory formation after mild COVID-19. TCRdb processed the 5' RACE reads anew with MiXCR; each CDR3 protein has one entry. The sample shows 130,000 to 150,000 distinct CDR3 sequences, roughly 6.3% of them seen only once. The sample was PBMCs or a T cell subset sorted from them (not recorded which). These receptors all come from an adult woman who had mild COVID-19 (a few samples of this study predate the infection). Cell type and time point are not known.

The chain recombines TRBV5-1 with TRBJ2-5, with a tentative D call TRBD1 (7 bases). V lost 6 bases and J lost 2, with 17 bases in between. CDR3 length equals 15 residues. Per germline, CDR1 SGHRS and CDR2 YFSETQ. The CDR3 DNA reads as TGCGCCAGCACCCCCCAGGGGGGATCACAAGAGACCCAGTACTTC. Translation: CASTPQGGSQETQYF.

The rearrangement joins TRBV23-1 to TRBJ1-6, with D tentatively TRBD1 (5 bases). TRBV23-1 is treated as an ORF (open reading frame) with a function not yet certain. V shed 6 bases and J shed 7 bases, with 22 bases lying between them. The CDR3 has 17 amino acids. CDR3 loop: CASSPGTRLIYNSPLHF. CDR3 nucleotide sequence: TGCGCCAGCAGCCCCGGGACCCGTCTTATATACAATTCACCCCTCCACTTT.

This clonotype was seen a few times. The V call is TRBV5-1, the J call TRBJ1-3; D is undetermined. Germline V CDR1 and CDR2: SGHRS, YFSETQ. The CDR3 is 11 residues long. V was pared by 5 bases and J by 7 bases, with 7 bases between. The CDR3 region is CASRVGNTIYF. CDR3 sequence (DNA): TGCGCCAGCAGGGTGGGTAACACCATATATTTT.

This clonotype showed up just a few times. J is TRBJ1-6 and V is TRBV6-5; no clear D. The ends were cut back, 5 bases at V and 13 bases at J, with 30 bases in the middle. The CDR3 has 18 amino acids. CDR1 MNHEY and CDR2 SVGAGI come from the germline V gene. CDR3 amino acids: CASSRRGSRSSLIHPLHF. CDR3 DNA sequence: TGTGCCAGCAGTCGCAGAGGGAGCCGGTCCTCGCTAATTCACCCCCTCCACTTT.

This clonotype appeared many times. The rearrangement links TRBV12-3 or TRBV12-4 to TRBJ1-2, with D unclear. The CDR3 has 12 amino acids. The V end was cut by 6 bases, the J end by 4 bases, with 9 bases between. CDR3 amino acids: CASSPPTYGYTF. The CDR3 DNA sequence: TGTGCCAGCAGCCCCCCGACCTATGGCTACACCTTC.

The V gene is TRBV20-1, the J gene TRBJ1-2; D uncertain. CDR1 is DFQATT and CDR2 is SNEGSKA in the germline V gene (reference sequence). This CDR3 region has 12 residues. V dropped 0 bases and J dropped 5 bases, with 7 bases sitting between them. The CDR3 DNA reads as TGCAGTGCTAGAGAAACAGATTATGGCTACACCTTC. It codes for CSARETDYGYTF.

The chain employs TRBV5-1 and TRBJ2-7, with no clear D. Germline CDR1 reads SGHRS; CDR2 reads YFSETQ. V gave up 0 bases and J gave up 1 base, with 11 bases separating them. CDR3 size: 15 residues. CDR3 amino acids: CASSLVAFSSYEQYF. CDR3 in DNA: TGCGCCAGCAGCTTGGTGGCCTTTTCTTCCTACGAGCAGTACTTC. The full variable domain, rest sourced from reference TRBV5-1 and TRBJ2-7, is KAGVTQTPRYLIKTRGQQVTLSCSPISGHRSVSWYQQTPGQGLQFLFEYFSETQRNKGNFPGRFSGRQFSNSRSEMNVSTLELGDSALYLCASSLVAFSSYEQYFGPGTRLTVT.

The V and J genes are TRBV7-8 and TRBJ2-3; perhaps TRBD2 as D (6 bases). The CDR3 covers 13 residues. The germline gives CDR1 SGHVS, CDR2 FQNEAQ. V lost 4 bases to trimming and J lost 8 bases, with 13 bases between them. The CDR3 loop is CASSSPQGGTQYF. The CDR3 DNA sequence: TGTGCCAGCAGCTCACCCCAGGGAGGTACGCAGTATTTT. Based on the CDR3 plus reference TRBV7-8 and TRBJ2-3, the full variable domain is GAGVSQSPRYKVAKRGQDVALRCDPISGHVSLFWYQQALGQGPEFLTYFQNEAQLDKSGLPSDRFFAERPEGSVSTLKIQRTQQEDSAVYLCASSSPQGGTQYFGPGTRLTVL.

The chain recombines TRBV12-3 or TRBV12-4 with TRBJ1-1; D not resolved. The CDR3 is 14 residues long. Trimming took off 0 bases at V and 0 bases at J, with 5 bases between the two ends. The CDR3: CASSLAVMNTEAFF. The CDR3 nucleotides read TGTGCCAGCAGTTTAGCGGTCATGAACACTGAAGCTTTCTTT.

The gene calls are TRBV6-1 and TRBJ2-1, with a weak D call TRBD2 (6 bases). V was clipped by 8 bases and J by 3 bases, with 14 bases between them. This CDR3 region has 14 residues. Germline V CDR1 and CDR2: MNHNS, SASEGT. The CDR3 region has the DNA TGTGCCAGCGTTCGGGACTGGATCTACAATGAGCAGTTCTTC. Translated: CASVRDWIYNEQFF.